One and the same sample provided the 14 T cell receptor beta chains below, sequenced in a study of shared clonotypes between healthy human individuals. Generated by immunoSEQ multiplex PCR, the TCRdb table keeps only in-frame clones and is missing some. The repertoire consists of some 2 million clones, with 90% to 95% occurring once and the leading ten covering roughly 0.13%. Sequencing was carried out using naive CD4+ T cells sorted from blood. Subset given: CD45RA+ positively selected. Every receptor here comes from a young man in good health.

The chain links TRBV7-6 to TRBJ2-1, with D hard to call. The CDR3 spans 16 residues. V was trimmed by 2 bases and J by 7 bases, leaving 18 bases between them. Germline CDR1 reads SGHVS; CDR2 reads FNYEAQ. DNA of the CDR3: TGTGCCAGCAGCTTATTTATAGCAGGTCCTAGAAATGAGCAGTTCTTC. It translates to CASSLFIAGPRNEQFF.

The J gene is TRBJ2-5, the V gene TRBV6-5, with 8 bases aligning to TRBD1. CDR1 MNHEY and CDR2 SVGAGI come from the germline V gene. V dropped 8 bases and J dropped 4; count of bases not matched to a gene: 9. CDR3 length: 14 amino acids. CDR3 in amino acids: CASHRGSKRETQYF. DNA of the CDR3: TGTGCCAGCCACAGGGGGTCTAAACGAGAGACCCAGTACTTC.

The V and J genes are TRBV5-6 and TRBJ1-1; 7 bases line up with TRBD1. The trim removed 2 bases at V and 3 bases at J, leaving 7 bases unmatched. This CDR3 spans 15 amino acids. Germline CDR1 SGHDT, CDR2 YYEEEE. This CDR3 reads CASSFLQGQDTEAFF. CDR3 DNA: TGTGCCAGCAGCTTTTTACAGGGGCAGGACACTGAAGCTTTCTTT.

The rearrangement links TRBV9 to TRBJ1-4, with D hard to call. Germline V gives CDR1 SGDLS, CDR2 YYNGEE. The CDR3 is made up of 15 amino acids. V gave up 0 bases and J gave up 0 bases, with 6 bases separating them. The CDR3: CASSVEGTTNEKLFF. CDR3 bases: TGTGCCAGCAGCGTAGAAGGCACAACTAATGAAAAACTGTTTTTT.

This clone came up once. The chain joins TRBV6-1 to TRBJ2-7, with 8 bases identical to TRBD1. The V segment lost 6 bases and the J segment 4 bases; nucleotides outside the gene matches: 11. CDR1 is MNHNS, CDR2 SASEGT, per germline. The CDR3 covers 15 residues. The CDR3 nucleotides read TGTGCCAGCAGATTTGACAGGGGTGGGCCTTACGAGCAGTACTTC. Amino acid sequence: CASRFDRGGPYEQYF.

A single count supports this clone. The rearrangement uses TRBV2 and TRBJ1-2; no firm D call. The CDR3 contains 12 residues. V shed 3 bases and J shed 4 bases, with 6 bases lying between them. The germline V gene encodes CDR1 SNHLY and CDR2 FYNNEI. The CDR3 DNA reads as TGTGCCAGCAGTGACTTAGGCTATGGCTACACCTTC. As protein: CASSDLGYGYTF.

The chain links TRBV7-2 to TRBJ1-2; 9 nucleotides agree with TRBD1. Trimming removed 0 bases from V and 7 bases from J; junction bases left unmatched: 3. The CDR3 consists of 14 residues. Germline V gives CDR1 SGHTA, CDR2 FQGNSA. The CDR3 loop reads CASSLAGQGSGYTF. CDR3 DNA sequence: TGTGCCAGCAGCTTAGCGGGACAGGGCAGTGGCTACACCTTC.

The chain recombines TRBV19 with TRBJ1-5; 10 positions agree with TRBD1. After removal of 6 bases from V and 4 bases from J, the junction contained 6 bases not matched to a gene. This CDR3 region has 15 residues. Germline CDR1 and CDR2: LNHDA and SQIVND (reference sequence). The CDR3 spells CASRNRDRGNQPQHF. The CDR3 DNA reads TGTGCCAGTAGGAACCGGGACAGGGGTAATCAGCCCCAGCATTTT.

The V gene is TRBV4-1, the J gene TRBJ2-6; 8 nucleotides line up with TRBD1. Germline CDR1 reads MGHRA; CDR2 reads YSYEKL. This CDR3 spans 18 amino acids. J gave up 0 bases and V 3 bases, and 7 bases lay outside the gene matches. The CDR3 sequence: CASSQDRVYSSGANVLTF. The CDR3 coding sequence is TGCGCCAGCAGCCAGGACAGGGTGTATTCCTCTGGGGCCAACGTCCTGACTTTC.

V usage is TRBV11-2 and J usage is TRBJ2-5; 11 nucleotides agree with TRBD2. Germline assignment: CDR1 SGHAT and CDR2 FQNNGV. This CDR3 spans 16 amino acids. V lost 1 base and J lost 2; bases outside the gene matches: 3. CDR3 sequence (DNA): TGTGCCAGCAGCTTAGGACTAGCGGGGTTTCAAGAGACCCAGTACTTC. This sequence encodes CASSLGLAGFQETQYF.

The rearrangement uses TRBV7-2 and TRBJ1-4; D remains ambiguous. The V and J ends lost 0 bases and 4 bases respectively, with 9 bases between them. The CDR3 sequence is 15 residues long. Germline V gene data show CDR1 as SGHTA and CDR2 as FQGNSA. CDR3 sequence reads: CASSLALGNNEKLFF. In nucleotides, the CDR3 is TGTGCCAGCAGCTTAGCGCTGGGGAATAATGAAAAACTGTTTTTT.

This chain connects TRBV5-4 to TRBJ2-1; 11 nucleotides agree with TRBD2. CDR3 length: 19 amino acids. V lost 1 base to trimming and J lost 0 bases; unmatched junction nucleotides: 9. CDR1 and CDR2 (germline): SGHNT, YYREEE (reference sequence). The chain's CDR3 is CASSLKASGGISSYNEQFF. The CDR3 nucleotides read TGTGCCAGCAGCTTGAAGGCTAGCGGGGGGATAAGCTCCTACAATGAGCAGTTCTTC.

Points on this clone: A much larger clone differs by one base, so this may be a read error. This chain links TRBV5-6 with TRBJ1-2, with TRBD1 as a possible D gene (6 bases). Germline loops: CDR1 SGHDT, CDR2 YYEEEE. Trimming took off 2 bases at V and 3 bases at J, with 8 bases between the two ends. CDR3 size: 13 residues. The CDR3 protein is CASSLGQHYGYTF. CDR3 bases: TGTGCCAGCAGCTTAGGACAGCACTATGGCTACACCTTC.

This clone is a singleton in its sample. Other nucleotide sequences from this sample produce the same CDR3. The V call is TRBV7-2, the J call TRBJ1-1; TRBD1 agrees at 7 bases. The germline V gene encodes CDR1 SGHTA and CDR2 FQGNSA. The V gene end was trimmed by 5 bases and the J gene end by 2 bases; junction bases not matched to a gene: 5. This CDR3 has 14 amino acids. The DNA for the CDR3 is TGTGCCAGCAGCGGGGGGACAGCTAACACTGAAGCTTTCTTT. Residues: CASSGGTANTEAFF.